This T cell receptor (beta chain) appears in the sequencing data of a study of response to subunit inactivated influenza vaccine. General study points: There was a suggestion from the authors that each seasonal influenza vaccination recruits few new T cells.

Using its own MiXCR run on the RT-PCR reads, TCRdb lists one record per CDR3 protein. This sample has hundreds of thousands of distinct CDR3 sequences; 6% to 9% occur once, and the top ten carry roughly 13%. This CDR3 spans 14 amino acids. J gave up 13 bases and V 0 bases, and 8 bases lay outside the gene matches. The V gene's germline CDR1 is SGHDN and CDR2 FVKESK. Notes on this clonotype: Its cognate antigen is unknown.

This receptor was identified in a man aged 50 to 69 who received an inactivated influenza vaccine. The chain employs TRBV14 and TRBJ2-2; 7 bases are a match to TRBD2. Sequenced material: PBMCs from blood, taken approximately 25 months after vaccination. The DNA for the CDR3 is TGTGCCAGCAGCCAAGATTTGGCGGGACTAAGGCTGTTTTTT. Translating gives CASSQDLAGLRLFF. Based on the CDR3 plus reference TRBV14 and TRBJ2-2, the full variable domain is EAGVTQFPSHSVIEKGQTVTLRCDPISGHDNLYWYRRVMGKEIKFLLHFVKESKQDESGMPNNRFLAERTGGTYSTLKVQPAELEDSGVYFCASSQDLAGLRLFFGEGSRLTVL.